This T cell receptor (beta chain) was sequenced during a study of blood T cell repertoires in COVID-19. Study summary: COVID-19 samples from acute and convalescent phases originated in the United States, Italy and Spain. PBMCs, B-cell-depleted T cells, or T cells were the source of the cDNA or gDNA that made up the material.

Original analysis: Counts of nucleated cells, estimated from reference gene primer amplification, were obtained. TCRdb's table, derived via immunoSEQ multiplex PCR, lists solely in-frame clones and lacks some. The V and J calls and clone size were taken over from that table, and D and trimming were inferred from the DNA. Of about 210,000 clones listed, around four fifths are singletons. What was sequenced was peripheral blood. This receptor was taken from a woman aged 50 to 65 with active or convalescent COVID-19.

The CDR3 nucleotides are TGCGCCAGCAGTGCTAGCGGGAGCGGTGAGCAGTTCTTC. As protein: CASSASGSGEQFF. This chain joins TRBV10-2 and TRBJ2-1; 10 positions match TRBD2. V was pared by 4 bases and J by 9 bases, with 3 bases of the junction left unmatched. This CDR3 comprises 13 residues. CDR1 is WSHSY and CDR2 is SAAADI in the germline V gene.